The source of this T cell receptor beta chain is a study of blood T cell repertoires in COVID-19. Overall study: Samples taken during acute and convalescent COVID-19 were collected in the United States, Italy and Spain. PBMCs, B-cell-depleted T cells, or T cells provided the cDNA or gDNA that made up the material.

Methods used by the authors: Amplifying reference gene primers gave estimates of nucleated cell counts. Repertoires were generated with immunoSEQ multiplex PCR, while TCRdb's copy carries only in-frame clones and drops some. That table supplies the V and J calls and clone size; D and trimming were determined from the DNA. The sample lists about 170,000 clones, around 88% seen once, with roughly a fifth in the top ten. This clone was counted a few times. The CDR3 has 12 residues. CDR1 and CDR2 (germline): SQVTM, ANQGSEA. V lost 4 bases, J lost 5 bases, and 11 bases lay in between. The specimen was peripheral blood. This receptor was identified in a woman aged 70-85 years who had recovered from COVID-19. The gene calls are TRBV29-1 and TRBJ2-5; D possibly corresponds to TRBD1 (5 bases). CDR3: CSVVQVGETQYF. DNA for the CDR3: TGCAGCGTTGTACAGGTCGGGGAGACCCAGTACTTC. The complete variable domain, with remaining parts taken from reference TRBV29-1 and TRBJ2-5, reads SAVISQKPSRDICQRGTSLTIQCQVDSQVTMMFWYRQQPGQSLTLIATANQGSEATYESGFVIDKFPISRPNLTFSTLTVSNMSPEDSSIYLCSVVQVGETQYFGPGTRLLVL.